This entry is about one T cell receptor (beta chain). Its antigen is unidentified. Individually, cDNA molecules had unique molecular identifiers attached to them. MiXCR, applied by TCRdb to the 5' RACE reads, yields one record per CDR3 protein. The sample includes about 44,000 distinct CDR3 sequences, under 30% of them seen just once. This sample is part of a study of early T cells in non-severe SARS-CoV-2 infection. Study-wide context: Sequenced bulk RNA came from whole blood that was unsorted, and chains were unpaired. Overall study findings and caveats: VDJdb-based matching was biased toward anti-spike CD8 responses and missed private and CD4 specificities.

This CDR3 is built from 13 residues. The V gene's germline CDR1 is MNHEY and CDR2 SMNVEV (reference sequence). V was pared by 7 bases and J by 4 bases, with 13 bases between. This clonotype originated in an adult who was a healthcare worker with PCR-confirmed SARS-CoV-2 infection or an uninfected control (not recorded which). The material sequenced was whole blood, taken at baseline. The chain carries TRBV27 and TRBJ1-1; no clear D. The CDR3 protein is CASKVNVLTEAFF. The CDR3, as DNA: TGTGCCAGCAAGGTGAACGTCCTCACTGAAGCTTTCTTT.